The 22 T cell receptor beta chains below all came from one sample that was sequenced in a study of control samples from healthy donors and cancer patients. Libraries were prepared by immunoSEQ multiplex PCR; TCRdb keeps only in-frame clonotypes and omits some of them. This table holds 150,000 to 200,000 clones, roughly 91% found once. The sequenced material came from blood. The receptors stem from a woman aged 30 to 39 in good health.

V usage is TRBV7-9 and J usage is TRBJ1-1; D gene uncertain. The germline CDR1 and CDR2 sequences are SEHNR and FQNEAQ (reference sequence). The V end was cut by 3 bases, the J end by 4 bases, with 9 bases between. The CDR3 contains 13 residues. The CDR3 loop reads CASSFMEGTEAFF. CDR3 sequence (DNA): TGTGCCAGCAGCTTTATGGAGGGCACTGAAGCTTTCTTT.

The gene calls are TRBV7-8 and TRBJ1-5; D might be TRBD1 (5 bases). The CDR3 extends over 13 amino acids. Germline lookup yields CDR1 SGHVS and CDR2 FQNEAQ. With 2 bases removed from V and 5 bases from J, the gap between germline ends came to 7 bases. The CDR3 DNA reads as TGTGCCAGCAGCTTACTGGGGGATCAGCCCCAGCATTTT. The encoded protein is CASSLLGDQPQHF. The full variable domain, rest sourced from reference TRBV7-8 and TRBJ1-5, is GAGVSQSPRYKVAKRGQDVALRCDPISGHVSLFWYQQALGQGPEFLTYFQNEAQLDKSGLPSDRFFAERPEGSVSTLKIQRTQQEDSAVYLCASSLLGDQPQHFGDGTRLSIL.

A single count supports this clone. The chain's CDR3 is CAWSVGGSHEQFF. In nucleotides, the CDR3 is TGTGCCTGGAGTGTAGGCGGGAGTCATGAGCAGTTCTTC. J is TRBJ2-1 and V is TRBV30, with 7 bases aligning to TRBD2. The germline V gene has CDR1 GTSNPN and CDR2 SVGIG (reference sequence). Unmatched junction bases numbered 4, after V lost 0 bases and J lost 8 bases. This CDR3 is built from 13 residues.

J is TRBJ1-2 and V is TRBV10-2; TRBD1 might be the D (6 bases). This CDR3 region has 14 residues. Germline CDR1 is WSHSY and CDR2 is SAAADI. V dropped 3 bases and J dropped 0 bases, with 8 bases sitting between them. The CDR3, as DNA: TGCGCCAGCAGTGACCAGGGGCCTAACTATGGCTACACCTTC. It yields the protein CASSDQGPNYGYTF.

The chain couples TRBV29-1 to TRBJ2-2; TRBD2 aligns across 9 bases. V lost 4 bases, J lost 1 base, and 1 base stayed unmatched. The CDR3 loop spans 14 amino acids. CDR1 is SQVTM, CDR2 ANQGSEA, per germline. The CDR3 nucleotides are TGCAGCGTTGCTAGCGGGATGAACACCGGGGAGCTGTTTTTT. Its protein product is CSVASGMNTGELFF.

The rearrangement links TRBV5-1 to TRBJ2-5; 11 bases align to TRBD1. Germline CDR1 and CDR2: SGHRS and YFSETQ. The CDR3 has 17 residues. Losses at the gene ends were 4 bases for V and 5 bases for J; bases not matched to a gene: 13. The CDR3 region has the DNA TGCGCCAGCAGCCCCTTTACTTCCGGGACAGGGGGTGAGACCCAGTACTTC. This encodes CASSPFTSGTGGETQYF.

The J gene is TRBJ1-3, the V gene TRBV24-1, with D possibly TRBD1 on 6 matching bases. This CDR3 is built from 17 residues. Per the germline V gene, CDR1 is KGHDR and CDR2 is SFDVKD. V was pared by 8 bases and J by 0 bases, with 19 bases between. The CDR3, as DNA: TGTGCCACCAAGGGGGGGCCGAGAGGGCCCTCTGGAAACACCATATATTTT. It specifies CATKGGPRGPSGNTIYF.

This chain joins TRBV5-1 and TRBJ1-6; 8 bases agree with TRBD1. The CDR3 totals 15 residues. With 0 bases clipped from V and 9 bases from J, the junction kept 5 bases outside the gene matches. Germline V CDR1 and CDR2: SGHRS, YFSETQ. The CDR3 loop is CASSLAGTGRSPLHF. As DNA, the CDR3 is TGCGCCAGCAGCTTGGCAGGGACAGGTCGTTCACCCCTCCACTTT. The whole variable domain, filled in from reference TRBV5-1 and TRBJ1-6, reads KAGVTQTPRYLIKTRGQQVTLSCSPISGHRSVSWYQQTPGQGLQFLFEYFSETQRNKGNFPGRFSGRQFSNSRSEMNVSTLELGDSALYLCASSLAGTGRSPLHFGNGTRLTVT.

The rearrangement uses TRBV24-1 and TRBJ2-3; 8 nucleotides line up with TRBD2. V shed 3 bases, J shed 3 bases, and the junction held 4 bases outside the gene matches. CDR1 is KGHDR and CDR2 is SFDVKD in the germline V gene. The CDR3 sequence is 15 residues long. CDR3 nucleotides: TGTGCCACCAGTGATCCGGGACTAGGGACAGATACGCAGTATTTT. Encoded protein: CATSDPGLGTDTQYF.

Here the CDR3 reads CASSPRDRDTEAFF. The CDR3 nucleotides read TGTGCCAGCTCACCGCGGGACAGGGATACTGAAGCTTTCTTT. This rearrangement joins TRBV18 to TRBJ1-1; 9 nucleotides agree with TRBD1. J was trimmed by 5 bases and V by 3 bases; bases with no gene match: 4. This CDR3 contains 14 residues. CDR1 KGHSH and CDR2 LQKENI come from the germline V gene.

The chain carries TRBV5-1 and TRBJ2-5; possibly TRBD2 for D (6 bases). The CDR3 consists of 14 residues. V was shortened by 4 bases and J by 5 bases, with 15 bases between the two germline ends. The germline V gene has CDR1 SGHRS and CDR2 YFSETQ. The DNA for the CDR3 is TGCGCCAGCAGCCCAACTAGGGCGGGGGAGACCCAGTACTTC. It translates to CASSPTRAGETQYF.

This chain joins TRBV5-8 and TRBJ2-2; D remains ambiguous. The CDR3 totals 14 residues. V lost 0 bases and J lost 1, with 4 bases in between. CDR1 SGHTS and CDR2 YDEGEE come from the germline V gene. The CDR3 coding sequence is TGTGCCAGCAGCTTGGAAGGGAACACCGGGGAGCTGTTTTTT. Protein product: CASSLEGNTGELFF.

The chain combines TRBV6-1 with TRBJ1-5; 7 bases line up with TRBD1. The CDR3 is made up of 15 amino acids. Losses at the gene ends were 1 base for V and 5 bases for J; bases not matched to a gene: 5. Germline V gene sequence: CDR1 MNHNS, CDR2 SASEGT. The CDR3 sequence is CASSEGDRAYQPQHF. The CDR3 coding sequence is TGTGCCAGCAGTGAAGGAGACAGGGCTTATCAGCCCCAGCATTTT.

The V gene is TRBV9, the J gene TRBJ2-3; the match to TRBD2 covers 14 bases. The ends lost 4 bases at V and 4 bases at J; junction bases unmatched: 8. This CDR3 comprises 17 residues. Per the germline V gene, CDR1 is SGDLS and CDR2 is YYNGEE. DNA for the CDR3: TGTGCCAGCAGCCCCCGCGAGACTAGCGGGAGGGCAGATACGCAGTATTTT. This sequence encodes CASSPRETSGRADTQYF.

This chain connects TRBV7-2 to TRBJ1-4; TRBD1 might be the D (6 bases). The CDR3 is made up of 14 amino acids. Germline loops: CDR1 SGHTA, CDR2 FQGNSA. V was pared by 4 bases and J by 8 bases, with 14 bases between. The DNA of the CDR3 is TGTGCCAGCAGCTCGGACAGAGGGGAGGAAAAACTGTTTTTT. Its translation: CASSSDRGEEKLFF.

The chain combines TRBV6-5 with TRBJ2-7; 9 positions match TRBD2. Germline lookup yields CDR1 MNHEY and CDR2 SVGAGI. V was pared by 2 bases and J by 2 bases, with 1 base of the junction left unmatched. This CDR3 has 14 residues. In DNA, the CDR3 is TGTGCCAGCAGTTACCTAGCGGGGACCTACGAGCAGTACTTC. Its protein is CASSYLAGTYEQYF.

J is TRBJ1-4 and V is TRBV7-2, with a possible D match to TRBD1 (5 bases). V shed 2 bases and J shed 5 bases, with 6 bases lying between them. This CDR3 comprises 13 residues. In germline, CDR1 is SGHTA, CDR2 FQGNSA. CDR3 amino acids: CASSLSGNEKLFF. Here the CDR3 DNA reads TGTGCCAGCAGCTTATCAGGGAATGAAAAACTGTTTTTT.

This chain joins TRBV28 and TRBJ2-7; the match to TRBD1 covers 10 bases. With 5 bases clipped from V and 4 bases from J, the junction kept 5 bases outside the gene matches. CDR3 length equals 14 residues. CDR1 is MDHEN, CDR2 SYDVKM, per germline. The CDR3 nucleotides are TGTGCCAGCAGTGCTCGGGACAGGGGATACGAGCAGTACTTC. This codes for CASSARDRGYEQYF.

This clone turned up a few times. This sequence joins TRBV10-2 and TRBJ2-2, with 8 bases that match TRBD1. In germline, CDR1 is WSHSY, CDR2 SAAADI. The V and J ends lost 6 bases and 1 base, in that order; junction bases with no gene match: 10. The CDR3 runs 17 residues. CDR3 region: CASRPYTDRVNTGELFF. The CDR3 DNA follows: TGCGCCAGCAGACCCTATACGGACAGGGTGAACACCGGGGAGCTGTTTTTT.

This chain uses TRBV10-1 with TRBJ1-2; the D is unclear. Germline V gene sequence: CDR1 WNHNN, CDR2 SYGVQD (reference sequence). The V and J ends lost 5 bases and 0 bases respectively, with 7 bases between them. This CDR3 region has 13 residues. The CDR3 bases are TGCGCCAGCAGTCCGACTGCTAACTATGGCTACACCTTC. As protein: CASSPTANYGYTF.

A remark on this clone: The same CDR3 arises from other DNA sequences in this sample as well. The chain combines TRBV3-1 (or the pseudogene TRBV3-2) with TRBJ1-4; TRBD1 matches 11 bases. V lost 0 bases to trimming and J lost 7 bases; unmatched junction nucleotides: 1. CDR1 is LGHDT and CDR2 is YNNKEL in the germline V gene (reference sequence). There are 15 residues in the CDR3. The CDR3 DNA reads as TGTGCCAGCAGCCAAGATGGGACAGGGGGTGAAAAACTGTTTTTT. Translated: CASSQDGTGGEKLFF.

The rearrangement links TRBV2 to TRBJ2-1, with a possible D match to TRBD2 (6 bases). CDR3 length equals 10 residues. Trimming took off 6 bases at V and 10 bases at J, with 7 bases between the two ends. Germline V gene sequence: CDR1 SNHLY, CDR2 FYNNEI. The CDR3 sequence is CASRLAEQFF. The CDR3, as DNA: TGTGCCAGCAGGCTAGCGGAGCAGTTCTTC.